This T cell receptor (beta chain) was documented in a study of T cell repertoires in cytomegalovirus infection. Overall study context: The authors relied on CMV epitopes, both recently identified HLA-C-restricted and well-studied HLA-B-restricted. Shared public TCR beta signatures pointed to both CMV infection and a matching HLA type.

The study's findings and limits: Within the response measured ex vivo, HLA-C-restricted CMV-specific TCR beta clonotypes were dominant. Cumulative frequency of public TCR beta families picked out carriers of CMV plus the relevant HLA.

The germline V gene encodes CDR1 MNHEY and CDR2 SMNVEV (reference sequence). V lost 4 bases, J lost 4 bases, and 12 bases stayed unmatched. The CDR3 totals 16 residues. Comment on this clonotype: The antigen is unknown.

Using its own MiXCR run on the reads, TCRdb lists one record per CDR3 protein. Of hundreds of thousands of distinct CDR3 sequences in the sample, approximately 31% were seen once. This chain connects TRBV27 to TRBJ1-2, with 7 positions matching TRBD1. The sequences come from cultured CD8+ T cells from PBMCs, collected from culture after CMV antigen stimulation. This clonotype was obtained from a human donor in good health (CMV status not recorded). Some clones in this sample may be carry-over from other donors' samples. The CDR3 here is CASSSIGTALVYGYTF. CDR3 coding DNA: TGTGCCAGCAGTTCAATCGGGACAGCCCTTGTCTATGGCTACACCTTC.